This TCR beta chain came from a study of T cells in Graves' hyperthyroidism and ophthalmopathy. V lost 7 bases to trimming and J lost 1 base, with 10 bases between them. The CDR3 length is 13 residues. Looked up from germline, CDR1 is KGHSH and CDR2 is LQKENI. It was RNA transcripts that yielded the amplified TCR beta CDR3 regions. During a first-round RT-PCR of the TCR CDR3, the HTBI primer set was used. TCRdb itself ran the multiplex PCR reads through MiXCR, one entry per CDR3 protein. The sample lists fewer than 850,000 distinct CDR3 sequences, around 15% occurring once. This clonotype was recorded a few times.

The sequence was obtained from a man aged 50 or older with Graves' hyperthyroidism. Sequencing was performed on blood. The chain links TRBV18 to TRBJ1-1; D is unclear. In DNA, the CDR3 is TGTGCCAGCTGCCAGACTGAGAACACTGAAGCTTTCTTT. Protein product: CASCQTENTEAFF.